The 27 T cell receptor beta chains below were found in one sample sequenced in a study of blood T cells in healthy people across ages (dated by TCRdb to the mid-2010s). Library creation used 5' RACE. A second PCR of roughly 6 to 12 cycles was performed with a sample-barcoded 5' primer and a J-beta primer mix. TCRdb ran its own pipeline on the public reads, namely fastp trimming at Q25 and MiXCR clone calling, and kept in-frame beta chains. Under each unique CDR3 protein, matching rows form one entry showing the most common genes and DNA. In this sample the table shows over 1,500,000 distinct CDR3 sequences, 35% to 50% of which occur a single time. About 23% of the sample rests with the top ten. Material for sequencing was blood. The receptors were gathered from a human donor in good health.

CDR3 DNA: TGTGCCAGCAGCCTCCAGGGGGCCCAAGCAGGATATGGCTACACCTTC. Protein product: CASSLQGAQAGYGYTF. The chain employs TRBV7-2 and TRBJ1-2, with TRBD1 matching 8 bases. The CDR3 is 16 residues long. Germline V gives CDR1 SGHTA, CDR2 FQGNSA. Unmatched junction bases numbered 13, after V lost 5 bases and J lost 5 bases.

CDR3 coding DNA: TGTGCCATCAAATTCGACAGAAACACTGAAGCTTTCTTT. Its protein product is CAIKFDRNTEAFF. The chain is built from TRBV10-3 and TRBJ1-1; tentatively, D is TRBD1 (5 bases). V was clipped by 7 bases and J by 2 bases, with 11 bases between them. CDR3 length equals 13 residues. CDR1 and CDR2 (germline): ENHRY, SYGVKD.

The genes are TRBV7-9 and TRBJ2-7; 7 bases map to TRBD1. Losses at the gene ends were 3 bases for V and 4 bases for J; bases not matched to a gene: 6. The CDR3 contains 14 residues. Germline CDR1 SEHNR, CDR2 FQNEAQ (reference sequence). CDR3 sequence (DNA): TGTGCCAGCAGCTTTTCCGGGACAGAGTACGAGCAGTACTTC. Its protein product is CASSFSGTEYEQYF.

CDR3 region: CSAPSGTSGGSEQFF. CDR3 DNA sequence: TGCAGTGCTCCCTCCGGGACTAGCGGGGGCAGTGAGCAGTTCTTC. The rearrangement links TRBV20-1 to TRBJ2-1; TRBD2 matches at 14 bases. J gave up 9 bases and V 5 bases, and 9 bases lay outside the gene matches. In germline, CDR1 is DFQATT, CDR2 SNEGSKA (reference sequence). The CDR3 has 15 residues.

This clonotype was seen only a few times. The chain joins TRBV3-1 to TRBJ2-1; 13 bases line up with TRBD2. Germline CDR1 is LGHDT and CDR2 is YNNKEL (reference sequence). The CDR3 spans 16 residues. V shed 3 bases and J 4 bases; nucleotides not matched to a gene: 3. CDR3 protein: CASSQGLAGRYNEQFF. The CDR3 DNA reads TGTGCCAGCAGCCAGGGACTAGCGGGGCGGTACAATGAGCAGTTCTTC.

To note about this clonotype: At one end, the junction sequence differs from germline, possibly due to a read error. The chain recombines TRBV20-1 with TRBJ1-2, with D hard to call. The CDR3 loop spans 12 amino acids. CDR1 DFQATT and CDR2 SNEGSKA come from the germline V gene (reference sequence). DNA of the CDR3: TGCAGGGCTAGCCGTACCTACTATGGCTACACCTTC. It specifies CRASRTYYGYTF.

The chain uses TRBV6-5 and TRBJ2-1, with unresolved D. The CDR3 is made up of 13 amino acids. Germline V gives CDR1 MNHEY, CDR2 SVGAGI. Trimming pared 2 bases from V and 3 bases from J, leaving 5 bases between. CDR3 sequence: CASSYAYYNEQFF. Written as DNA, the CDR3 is TGTGCCAGCAGTTACGCCTACTACAATGAGCAGTTCTTC.

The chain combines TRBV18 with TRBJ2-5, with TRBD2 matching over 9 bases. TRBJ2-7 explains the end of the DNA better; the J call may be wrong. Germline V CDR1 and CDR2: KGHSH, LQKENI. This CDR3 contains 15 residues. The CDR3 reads CASSPLGLAGDEQYF. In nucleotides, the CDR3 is TGTGCCAGCTCACCATTGGGACTAGCTGGCGACGAGCAGTACTTC.

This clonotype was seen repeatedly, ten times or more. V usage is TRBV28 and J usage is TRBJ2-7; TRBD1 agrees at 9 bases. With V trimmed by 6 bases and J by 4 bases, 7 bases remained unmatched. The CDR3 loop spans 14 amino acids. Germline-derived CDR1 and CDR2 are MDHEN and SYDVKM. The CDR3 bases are TGTGCCAGCAGCAGGGACAGGGTTTCATACGAGCAGTACTTC. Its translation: CASSRDRVSYEQYF. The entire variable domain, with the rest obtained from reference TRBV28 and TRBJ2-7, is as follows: DVKVTQSSRYLVKRTGEKVFLECVQDMDHENMFWYRQDPGLGLRLIYFSYDVKMKEKGDIPEGYSVSREKKERFSLILESASTNQTSMYLCASSRDRVSYEQYFGPGTRLTVT.

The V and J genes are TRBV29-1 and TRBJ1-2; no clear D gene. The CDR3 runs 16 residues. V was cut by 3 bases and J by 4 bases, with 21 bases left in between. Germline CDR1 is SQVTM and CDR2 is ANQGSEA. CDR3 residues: CSVDASVGRQLYGYTF. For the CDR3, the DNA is TGCAGCGTTGACGCCTCTGTGGGAAGGCAGCTCTATGGCTACACCTTC.

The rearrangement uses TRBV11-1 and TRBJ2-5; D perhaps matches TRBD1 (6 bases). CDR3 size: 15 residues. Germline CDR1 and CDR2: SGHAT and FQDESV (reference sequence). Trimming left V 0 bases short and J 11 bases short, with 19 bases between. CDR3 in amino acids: CASSLAGAFYNEQYF. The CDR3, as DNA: TGTGCCAGCAGCTTAGCGGGGGCATTTTACAATGAGCAGTACTTC.

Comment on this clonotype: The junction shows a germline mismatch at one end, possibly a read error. The CDR3 reads CASSQDPDDEQYF. The CDR3 nucleotides are TGCGCCAGCAGCCAAGATCCGGACGACGAGCAGTACTTC. This rearrangement joins TRBV3-1 to TRBJ2-5, with D hard to call. The tail of the sequence fits TRBJ2-7 better, so the J call may be wrong. The length of the CDR3 is 13 residues. Germline values: CDR1 LGHDT, CDR2 YNNKEL (reference sequence).

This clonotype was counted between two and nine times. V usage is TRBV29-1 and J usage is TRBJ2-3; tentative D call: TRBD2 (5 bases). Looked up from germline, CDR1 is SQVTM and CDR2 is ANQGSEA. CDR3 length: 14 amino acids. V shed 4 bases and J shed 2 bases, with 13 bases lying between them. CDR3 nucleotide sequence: TGCAGCGTTGCGGTGAGCGGACCCACAGATACGCAGTATTTT. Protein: CSVAVSGPTDTQYF.

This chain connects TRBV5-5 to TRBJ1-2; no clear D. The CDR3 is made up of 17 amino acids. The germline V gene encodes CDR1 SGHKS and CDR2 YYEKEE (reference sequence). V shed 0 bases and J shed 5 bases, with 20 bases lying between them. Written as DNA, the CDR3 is TGTGCCAGCAGCTTGGCCTTGAGGTTTCGGAAAACATATGGCTACACCTTC. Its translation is CASSLALRFRKTYGYTF. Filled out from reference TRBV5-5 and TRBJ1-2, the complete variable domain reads DAGVTQSPTHLIKTRGQQVTLRCSPISGHKSVSWYQQVLGQGPQFIFQYYEKEERGRGNFPDRFSARQFPNYSSELNVNALLLGDSALYLCASSLALRFRKTYGYTFGSGTRLTVV.

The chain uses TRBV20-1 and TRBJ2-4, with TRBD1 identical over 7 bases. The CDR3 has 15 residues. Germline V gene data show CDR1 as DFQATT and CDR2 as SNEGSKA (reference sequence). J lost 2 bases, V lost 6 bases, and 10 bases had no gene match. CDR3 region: CSARDSLLSKNIQYF. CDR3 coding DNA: TGCAGTGCCAGGGACAGCCTCTTATCCAAAAACATTCAGTACTTC.

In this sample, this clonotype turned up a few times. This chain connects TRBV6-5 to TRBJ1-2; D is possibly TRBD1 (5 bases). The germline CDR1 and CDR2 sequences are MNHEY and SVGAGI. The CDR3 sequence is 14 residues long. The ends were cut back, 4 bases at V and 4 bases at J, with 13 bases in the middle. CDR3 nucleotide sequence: TGTGCCAGCAGTTCCGGCAGGGTGGGCTATGGCTACACCTTC. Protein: CASSSGRVGYGYTF.

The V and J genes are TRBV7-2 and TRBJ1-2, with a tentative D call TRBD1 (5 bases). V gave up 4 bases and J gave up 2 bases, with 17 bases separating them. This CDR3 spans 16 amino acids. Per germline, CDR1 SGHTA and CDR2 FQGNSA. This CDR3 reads CASSSRGGPGNYGYTF. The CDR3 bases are TGTGCCAGCAGCTCCCGCGGGGGTCCAGGGAACTATGGCTACACCTTC.

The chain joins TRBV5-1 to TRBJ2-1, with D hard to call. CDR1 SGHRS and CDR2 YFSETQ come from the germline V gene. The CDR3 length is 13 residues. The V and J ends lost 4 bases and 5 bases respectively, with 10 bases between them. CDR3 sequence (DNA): TGCGCCAGCAGCCAGGACCCAGACAATGAGCAGTTCTTC. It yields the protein CASSQDPDNEQFF.

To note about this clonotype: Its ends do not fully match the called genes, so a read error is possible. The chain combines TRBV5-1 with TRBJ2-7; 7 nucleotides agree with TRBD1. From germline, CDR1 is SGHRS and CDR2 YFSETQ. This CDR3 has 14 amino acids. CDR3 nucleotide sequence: TGCGCCAGCAGCTCCGGGACAGCAAAAGAGACCCAGTGCTTC. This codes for CASSSGTAKETQCF.

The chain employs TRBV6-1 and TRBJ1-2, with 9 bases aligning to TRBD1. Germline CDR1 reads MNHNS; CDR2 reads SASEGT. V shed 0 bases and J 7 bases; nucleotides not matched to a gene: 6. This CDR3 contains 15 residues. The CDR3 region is CASSEAGTGSCGYTF. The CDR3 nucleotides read TGTGCCAGCAGTGAAGCGGGGACAGGGAGCTGTGGCTACACCTTC.

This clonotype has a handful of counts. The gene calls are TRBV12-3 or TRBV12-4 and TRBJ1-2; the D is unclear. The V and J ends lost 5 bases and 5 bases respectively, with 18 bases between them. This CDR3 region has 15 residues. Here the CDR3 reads CASSPGSYNEYGYTF. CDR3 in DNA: TGTGCCAGCAGTCCCGGAAGCTACAATGAGTATGGCTACACCTTC.

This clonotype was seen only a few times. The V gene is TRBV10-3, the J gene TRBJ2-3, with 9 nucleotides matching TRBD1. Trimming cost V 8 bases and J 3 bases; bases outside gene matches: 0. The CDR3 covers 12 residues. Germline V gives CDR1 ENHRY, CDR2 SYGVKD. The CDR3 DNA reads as TGTGCCATCGGACAGGGGACAGATACGCAGTATTTT. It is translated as CAIGQGTDTQYF.

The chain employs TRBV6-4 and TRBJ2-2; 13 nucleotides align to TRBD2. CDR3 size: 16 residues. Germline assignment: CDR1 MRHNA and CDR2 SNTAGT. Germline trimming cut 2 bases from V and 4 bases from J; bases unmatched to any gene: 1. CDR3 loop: CASSDTSGGATGELFF. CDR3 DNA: TGTGCCAGCAGTGACACTAGCGGGGGGGCCACCGGGGAGCTGTTTTTT.

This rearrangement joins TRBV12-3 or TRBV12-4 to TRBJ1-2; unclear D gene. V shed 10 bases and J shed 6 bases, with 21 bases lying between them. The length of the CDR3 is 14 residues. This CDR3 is CATQFMAHGDGYTF. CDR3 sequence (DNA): TGTGCCACACAGTTTATGGCGCATGGAGATGGCTACACCTTC.

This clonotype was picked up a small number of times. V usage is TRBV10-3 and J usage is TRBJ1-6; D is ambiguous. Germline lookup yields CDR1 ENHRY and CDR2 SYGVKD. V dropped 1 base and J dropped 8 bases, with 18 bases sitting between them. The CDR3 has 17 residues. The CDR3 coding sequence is TGTGCCATCAGTGAGTTATTTCCGAGCCAGAGGCATTCACCCCTCCACTTT. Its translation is CAISELFPSQRHSPLHF.

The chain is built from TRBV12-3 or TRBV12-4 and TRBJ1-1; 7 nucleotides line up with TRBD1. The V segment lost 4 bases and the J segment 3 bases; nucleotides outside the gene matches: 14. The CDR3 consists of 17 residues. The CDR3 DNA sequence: TGTGCCAGCAGTTACTCCACATACGACAGGGAGGACACTGAAGCTTTCTTT. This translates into CASSYSTYDREDTEAFF.

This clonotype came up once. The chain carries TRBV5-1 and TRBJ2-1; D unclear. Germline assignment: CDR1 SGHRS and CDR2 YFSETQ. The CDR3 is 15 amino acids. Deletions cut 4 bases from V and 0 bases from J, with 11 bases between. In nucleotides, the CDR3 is TGCGCCAGCAGCGGAACAGAGAGCTCCTACAATGAGCAGTTCTTC. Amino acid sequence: CASSGTESSYNEQFF.